This TCR beta chain was sequenced in a study of technical replicates of blood from a handful of donors (dated by TCRdb to 2016 to 2017). The method was the immunoSEQ multiplex PCR assay. As stored in TCRdb, this immuneACCESS dataset retains in-frame rearrangements with V and J assigned. A fraction of the clones does not appear; measured against another copy, unresolved V genes explain less than half of the discrepancy, and the remainder lacks a known reason. This sample holds tens of thousands of clones; around nine tenths were observed only once. The top ten clonotypes cover under 0.5% of the sample. With respect to this clone: What antigen it recognizes has not been identified. No base quality information exists; no much larger clone differs at one position.

Trimming removed 0 bases from V and 2 bases from J, leaving 9 bases between the germline ends. The CDR3 holds 14 amino acids from the cysteine to the phenylalanine. Only the CDR3 portion is preserved as DNA: 42 bases, with reading frame beginning at the first base. In the germline V gene, CDR1 corresponds to SGDLS and CDR2 to YYNGEE. The chain employs TRBV9 and TRBJ2-7; a tentative D match to TRBD2 spans 6 bases. The source of this sequence is a human donor in good health. The source material was T cells isolated from PBMCs. CDR3 reads: CASSVGDLAYEQYF. The nucleotide sequence is TGTGCCAGCAGCGTAGGGGACTTGGCCTACGAGCAGTACTTC.